This TCR beta chain was sequenced in a study of T cell responses to AZD1222 COVID-19 vaccine. The study, taken as a whole, reports: Researchers report vaccine-associated CD4 TCRs spanning spike, with dominance at 160-218 and 743-854. Repertoires in all cases were sampled only once the peak T cell response had passed. Clonal diversity was possibly underestimated, and the donors were mostly white British, with more females.

Assay used: immunoSEQ multiplex PCR; TCRdb lists only in-frame clones, some missing. Of roughly 120,000 clones in the sample, roughly 90% were seen once. About this clone: What it binds is unknown.

The germline CDR1 and CDR2 sequences are MDHEN and SYDVKM. Trimming left V 5 bases short and J 1 base short, with 12 bases between. The CDR3 spans 14 residues. The sequencing used peripheral blood, collected on day 0 of AZD1222 vaccination. The TCR originated in an adult in good health. The V call is TRBV28, the J call TRBJ2-7, with D hard to call. Written as DNA, the CDR3 is TGTGCCAGCAGTGGGCCAGCTTCTTCCTACGAGCAGTACTTC. This sequence encodes CASSGPASSYEQYF.